Below are 7 T cell receptor beta chains sequenced from a single sample in a study of OX40 agonist ivuxolimab in advanced cancers. Sequencing was performed with immunoSEQ multiplex PCR; in TCRdb, only in-frame clones are kept and a portion is missing. Of about 50,000 clones in the sample, 60% to 80% were seen once. The sequences come from CD4+ or CD8+ T cells sorted from blood, collected in a trial of the OX40 agonist ivuxolimab. All receptors come from an adult with an advanced solid tumor such as melanoma, head and neck, liver or kidney cancer.

This clone appeared once. This sequence joins TRBV19 and TRBJ1-3; D not certain. Germline CDR1 LNHDA, CDR2 SQIVND (reference sequence). The CDR3 runs 11 residues. Trimming took off 5 bases at V and 11 bases at J, with 10 bases between the two ends. The CDR3 loop is CASSRIAAIYF. In DNA, the CDR3 is TGTGCCAGTAGTCGCATCGCTGCCATATATTTT.

This rearrangement joins TRBV7-3 to TRBJ2-7; 11 bases match TRBD1. The CDR3 has 14 amino acids. V trimming: 6 bases; J trimming: 3 bases; junction bases outside the gene matches: 4. CDR1 is SGHTA and CDR2 is FQGTGA in the germline V gene. The CDR3 DNA reads as TGTGCCAGCAGTCCCGGGACAGGGGGCTACGAGCAGTACTTC. It yields the protein CASSPGTGGYEQYF.

The chain carries TRBV5-1 and TRBJ1-1, with D hard to call. The CDR3 runs to 16 residues. The V end lost 0 bases, the J end lost 1 base, and 13 bases lay between the germline ends. CDR1 SGHRS and CDR2 YFSETQ come from the germline V gene. CDR3 region: CASSLGHGWKNTEAFF. DNA for the CDR3: TGCGCCAGCAGCTTGGGTCACGGGTGGAAGAACACTGAAGCTTTCTTT. Combining the CDR3 with reference TRBV5-1 and TRBJ1-1 gives the whole variable domain KAGVTQTPRYLIKTRGQQVTLSCSPISGHRSVSWYQQTPGQGLQFLFEYFSETQRNKGNFPGRFSGRQFSNSRSEMNVSTLELGDSALYLCASSLGHGWKNTEAFFGQGTRLTVV.

J is TRBJ2-7 and V is TRBV7-3; D may be TRBD1 or TRBD2 (5 bases each). This CDR3 comprises 13 residues. Trimming took off 5 bases at V and 2 bases at J, with 10 bases between the two ends. The germline CDR1 and CDR2 sequences are SGHTA and FQGTGA. CDR3 sequence: CASSRDLTYEQYF. DNA of the CDR3: TGTGCCAGCAGCCGGGACCTTACCTACGAGCAGTACTTC. Drawing the rest from reference TRBV7-3 and TRBJ2-7, the complete variable domain is GAGVSQTPSNKVTEKGKYVELRCDPISGHTALYWYRQSLGQGPEFLIYFQGTGAADDSGLPNDRFFAVRPEGSVSTLKIQRTERGDSAVYLCASSRDLTYEQYFGPGTRLTVT.

The CDR3 sequence is CAISDPGQGGTGNTIYF. CDR3 DNA: TGTGCCATCAGTGACCCAGGACAGGGAGGAACTGGAAACACCATATATTTT. This chain joins TRBV10-3 and TRBJ1-3; 8 bases line up with TRBD1. There are 17 residues in the CDR3. Germline values: CDR1 ENHRY, CDR2 SYGVKD. V lost 3 bases to trimming and J lost 2 bases; unmatched junction nucleotides: 9.

The chain couples TRBV5-5 to TRBJ2-3; TRBD1 matches 9 bases. The CDR3 has 14 amino acids. With 4 bases clipped from V and 3 bases from J, the junction kept 3 bases outside the gene matches. Germline CDR1 and CDR2: SGHKS and YYEKEE (reference sequence). The CDR3 region is CASSGDRVTDTQYF. The DNA of the CDR3 is TGTGCCAGCAGCGGGGACAGGGTAACAGATACGCAGTATTTT. Looking up the rest from reference TRBV5-5 and TRBJ2-3 gives the full variable domain: DAGVTQSPTHLIKTRGQQVTLRCSPISGHKSVSWYQQVLGQGPQFIFQYYEKEERGRGNFPDRFSARQFPNYSSELNVNALLLGDSALYLCASSGDRVTDTQYFGPGTRLTVL.

J is TRBJ2-6 and V is TRBV6-1; TRBD2 matches at 7 bases. V dropped 8 bases and J dropped 3; count of bases not matched to a gene: 1. Germline loops: CDR1 MNHNS, CDR2 SASEGT. The CDR3 loop spans 13 amino acids. The CDR3 region is CASGRGGANVLTF. The CDR3 DNA reads as TGTGCCAGCGGGAGGGGTGGGGCCAACGTCCTGACTTTC.